The rows below give T cell receptor beta chains drawn from one sample of a study of T cell responses to AZD1222 COVID-19 vaccine. Data came from immunoSEQ multiplex PCR; TCRdb stores just in-frame clones and leaves some out. Of over 150,000 clones listed, 90% to 95% were seen once; the top ten hold 1.5% to 2%. This specimen consisted of peripheral blood, obtained 28 days after the second AZD1222 dose. The source of these receptors is an adult who received the AZD1222 COVID-19 vaccine. The CDR3 runs from the conserved cysteine through the conserved F or W. A D gene is named only where the DNA matches it firmly.

j_call: TRBJ1-1
cdr3_length: 13
v_call: TRBV18
d_call: .
cdr3_nt: TGTGCCAGCTCACAACAGGGATACACTGAAGCTTTCTTT
cdr3_aa: CASSQQGYTEAFF

j_call: TRBJ1-3
cdr3_length: 16
v_call: TRBV14
d_call: .
cdr3_nt: TGTGCCAGCAGCCCCTCAGGGATACGCTCTGGAAACACCATATATTTT
cdr3_aa: CASSPSGIRSGNTIYF

j_call: TRBJ1-2
cdr3_length: 14
v_call: TRBV7-9
d_call: .
cdr3_nt: TGTGCCAGCAGCTTAGACTTAAGCGTCGCTGGCTACACCTTC
cdr3_aa: CASSLDLSVAGYTF

j_call: TRBJ1-1
cdr3_length: 13
v_call: TRBV10-3
d_call: .
cdr3_nt: TGTGCCATCAGTGACGGCAGCTTCACTGAAGCTTTCTTT
cdr3_aa: CAISDGSFTEAFF

j_call: TRBJ1-1
cdr3_length: 16
v_call: TRBV5-8
d_call: .
cdr3_nt: TGTGCCAGCAGCAGATGGGGGCAGGCCCTGAACACTGAAGCTTTCTTT
cdr3_aa: CASSRWGQALNTEAFF

j_call: TRBJ2-7
cdr3_length: 19
v_call: TRBV28
d_call: .
cdr3_nt: TGTGCCAGCAGTTTATGCCTGACGTCTTTGACTAGAGGGGGTTACGAGCAGTACTTC
cdr3_aa: CASSLCLTSLTRGGYEQYF

j_call: TRBJ2-3
cdr3_length: 14
v_call: TRBV30
d_call: TRBD2
cdr3_nt: TGTGCCTGGAGTGGGACTAGCGGGGGAAATACGCAGTATTTT
cdr3_aa: CAWSGTSGGNTQYF

j_call: TRBJ2-3
cdr3_length: 16
v_call: TRBV7-6
d_call: TRBD2
cdr3_nt: TGTGCCAGCAGCGCGGGACTAGCGGGGTGGGGAGATACGCAGTATTTT
cdr3_aa: CASSAGLAGWGDTQYF

j_call: TRBJ1-5
cdr3_length: 16
v_call: TRBV18
d_call: TRBD1
cdr3_nt: TGTGCCAGCTCACAAAACAACGGACAGGGTGGTCAGCCCCAGCATTTT
cdr3_aa: CASSQNNGQGGQPQHF

j_call: TRBJ2-1
cdr3_length: 13
v_call: TRBV11-1
d_call: .
cdr3_nt: TGTGCCAGCAGCTTATCTTTTGAGGGCGAGCAGTTCTTC
cdr3_aa: CASSLSFEGEQFF

j_call: TRBJ1-1
cdr3_length: 14
v_call: TRBV28
d_call: .
cdr3_nt: TGTGCCAGCAGTCTGCGGGGTTGGGGGGGACGAGCTTTCTTT
cdr3_aa: CASSLRGWGGRAFF

j_call: TRBJ2-5
cdr3_length: 14
v_call: TRBV27
d_call: TRBD1
cdr3_nt: TGTGCCAGCAGTGGAAGGGGGCTTCAAGAGACCCAGTACTTC
cdr3_aa: CASSGRGLQETQYF

j_call: TRBJ1-1
cdr3_length: 16
v_call: TRBV5-4
d_call: .
cdr3_nt: TGTGCCAGCAGCTTGGACCCCTCTGTCGGGAACACTGAAGCTTTCTTT
cdr3_aa: CASSLDPSVGNTEAFF

j_call: TRBJ2-6
cdr3_length: 19
v_call: TRBV15
d_call: .
cdr3_nt: TGTGCCACCAGCAAAGGCCCTAGACAGGTTAGCTCTGGGGCCAACGTCCTGACTTTC
cdr3_aa: CATSKGPRQVSSGANVLTF

j_call: TRBJ1-6
cdr3_length: 15
v_call: TRBV5-6
d_call: .
cdr3_nt: TGTGCCAGCAGCTTGTGGCGGGAAGAGAATTCACCCCTCCACTTT
cdr3_aa: CASSLWREENSPLHF

j_call: TRBJ2-3
cdr3_length: 14
v_call: TRBV7-9
d_call: TRBD2
cdr3_nt: TGTGCCAGCTCCTTAGCGGGGGGCACAGATACGCAGTATTTT
cdr3_aa: CASSLAGGTDTQYF